These 7 T cell receptor beta chains were sequenced from one sample in a study of T cells in tuberculosis (dated by TCRdb to 2016 to 2019). Per the publication, the time point label means: new active TB diagnosis, blood taken before or within 7 days of starting treatment. Library creation used the immunoSEQ multiplex PCR assay. TCRdb holds this immuneACCESS table with in-frame rearrangements only. Some clones are missing; in checked studies, unresolved V genes explain under half, and the rest has no known cause. A total of tens of thousands of clones appear in this sample, about 82% of them only once. The ten largest clonotypes hold roughly 5.2% of the sample. The specimen comprised PBMCs, sampled at tuberculosis diagnosis. These TCRs come from an adult with tuberculosis.

V and J are TRBV27 and TRBJ2-5; weak D call: TRBD1 (6 bases). V lost 3 bases to trimming and J lost 0 bases, with 8 bases between them. The CDR3 runs 14 residues. Germline assignment: CDR1 MNHEY and CDR2 SMNVEV (reference sequence). This CDR3 is CASSFQGYQETQYF. The CDR3 DNA follows: TGTGCCAGCAGTTTCCAGGGGTACCAAGAGACCCAGTACTTC.

V gene TRBV11-2 combines with J gene TRBJ2-1, with D possibly matching TRBD1 (5 bases). This CDR3 spans 14 amino acids. Trimming removed 5 bases from V and 7 bases from J, with 15 bases in between. Germline V CDR1 and CDR2: SGHAT, FQNNGV. The CDR3 here is CASSPWQGGNEQFF. In nucleotides, the CDR3 is TGTGCCAGCAGCCCATGGCAGGGTGGGAATGAGCAGTTCTTC. Full variable domain (remainder filled in from reference TRBV11-2 and TRBJ2-1): EAGVAQSPRYKIIEKRQSVAFWCNPISGHATLYWYQQILGQGPKLLIQFQNNGVVDDSQLPKDRFSAERLKGVDSTLKIQPAKLEDSAVYLCASSPWQGGNEQFFGPGTRLTVL.

The genes are TRBV18 and TRBJ2-2; 9 bases agree with TRBD1. CDR3 length: 18 amino acids. Germline V gene sequence: CDR1 KGHSH, CDR2 LQKENI. Losses at the gene ends were 4 bases for V and 7 bases for J; bases not matched to a gene: 16. CDR3 region: CASSRSSWTGEIGGELFF. The CDR3 nucleotides are TGTGCCAGCTCACGGTCTTCTTGGACAGGGGAGATTGGCGGGGAGCTGTTTTTT.

Only one count was recorded for this clone. The chain has TRBV6-5 and TRBJ1-1; D unresolved. Germline-derived CDR1 and CDR2 are MNHEY and SVGAGI. Between the trimmed V and J ends, which lost 0 bases and 2 bases, there was a span of 10 bases. The CDR3 runs 15 residues. CDR3 DNA: TGTGCCAGCAGTTACTCTCAAGGAGTAAACACTGAAGCTTTCTTT. This sequence encodes CASSYSQGVNTEAFF.

V is TRBV6-4 and J is TRBJ2-6, with D possibly being TRBD2 (6 bases). The CDR3 runs 16 residues. V lost 3 bases to trimming and J lost 1 base, with 10 bases between them. Germline CDR1 reads MRHNA; CDR2 reads SNTAGT. In DNA, the CDR3 is TGTGCCAGCAGTGAGAATGGGGGGTCTGGGGCCAACGTCCTGACTTTC. This sequence encodes CASSENGGSGANVLTF.

This clone was recorded once. The chain has TRBV30 and TRBJ2-2; perhaps TRBD1 as D (5 bases). Germline CDR1 reads GTSNPN; CDR2 reads SVGIG (reference sequence). The CDR3 extends over 15 amino acids. Trimming removed 4 bases from V and 1 base from J, with 13 bases in between. The CDR3 protein is CAWKVKGMNTGELFF. In DNA form, the CDR3 reads TGTGCCTGGAAGGTGAAGGGGATGAACACCGGGGAGCTGTTTTTT.

This clone has a handful of counts. V is TRBV27 and J is TRBJ2-5; 10 nucleotides match TRBD2. CDR3 length: 16 amino acids. Germline V gene lookup returns CDR1 MNHEY and CDR2 SMNVEV (reference sequence). The J segment lost 2 bases and the V segment lost 4 bases, leaving 7 bases of the junction unmatched. The CDR3 DNA reads as TGTGCCAGCAGTTCCAGGAGCGGGGGGGCTCAAGAGACCCAGTACTTC. Translating gives CASSSRSGGAQETQYF.